Following are 22 T cell receptor beta chains from one sample sequenced in a study of naive and memory T cell subsets. Findings and caveats of the study: A few larger clonotypes appeared in naive repertoires, especially CD8, possibly memory cells re-expressing CD45RA.

The beta constant-region primer was an equimolar mix of two oligonucleotides covering TRBC1 and TRBC2. The ligated cDNA underwent four PCR rounds using SP2 and nested alpha and beta constant-region primers. TCRdb re-called the UMI-ligation and nested PCR reads through MiXCR, storing one row per CDR3 protein. The sample gives 120,000 to 150,000 distinct CDR3 sequences, approximately 22% of which show up once; about 0.11% is in the top ten. Their antigen targets remain unknown. The source material was naive CD4+ T cells from blood. The receptor set was obtained from a human donor in good health.

Only a few counts were recorded for this clonotype. This chain connects TRBV12-3 or TRBV12-4 to TRBJ2-7; maybe TRBD1 (6 bases). Between the trimmed V and J ends, which lost 6 bases and 6 bases, there was a span of 9 bases. CDR3 length: 11 residues. CDR3 sequence: CASSQGFEQYF. The CDR3 region has the DNA TGTGCCAGCAGCCAGGGGTTCGAGCAGTACTTC.

The gene calls are TRBV28 and TRBJ2-4, with unresolved D. The V end was cut by 10 bases, the J end by 1 base, with 14 bases between. The germline CDR1 and CDR2 sequences are MDHEN and SYDVKM. This CDR3 is built from 14 residues. The CDR3 nucleotides read TGTGCCACCGCACCTTTGGGGGCCAAAAACATTCAGTACTTC. Amino acids: CATAPLGAKNIQYF.

DNA of the CDR3: TGTGCCAGCAGTGAATGGGAGACTCGGCCGGAGACCCAGTACTTC. Translating it yields CASSEWETRPETQYF. The gene calls are TRBV6-1 and TRBJ2-5; a possible D gene is TRBD2 (5 bases). The CDR3 runs 15 residues. V dropped 2 bases and J dropped 5 bases, with 15 bases sitting between them. Germline V lookup: CDR1 MNHNS, CDR2 SASEGT.

The V and J genes are TRBV5-1 and TRBJ1-1; D unresolved. CDR1 is SGHRS, CDR2 YFSETQ, per germline. This CDR3 comprises 13 residues. V was clipped by 5 bases and J by 2 bases, with 10 bases between them. Here the CDR3 reads CASRTGVNTEAFF. CDR3 bases: TGCGCCAGCAGAACGGGAGTAAACACTGAAGCTTTCTTT.

The J gene is TRBJ2-1, the V gene TRBV13; TRBD1 agrees at 12 bases. With 3 bases clipped from V and 8 bases from J, the junction kept 5 bases outside the gene matches. Germline V gene lookup returns CDR1 PRHDT and CDR2 FYEKMQ (reference sequence). The CDR3 has 15 residues. CDR3 in DNA: TGTGCCAGCAGCTTCCCGGGACAGGGGGCTTATGAGCAGTTCTTC. Residues: CASSFPGQGAYEQFF.

This clonotype was counted a few times. The chain employs TRBV12-3 or TRBV12-4 and TRBJ2-1, with 8 bases fitting TRBD2. The CDR3 has 13 amino acids. The V gene end was trimmed by 1 base and the J gene end by 9 bases; junction bases not matched to a gene: 2. The CDR3 DNA sequence: TGTGCCAGCAGTTTAGGGGGACTAGTTGAGCAGTTCTTC. Translated, it gives CASSLGGLVEQFF.

The chain couples TRBV29-1 to TRBJ2-2, with TRBD2 identical over 11 bases. Germline CDR1 is SQVTM and CDR2 is ANQGSEA. Trimming at V came to 6 bases and at J to 6 bases, leaving 9 bases not matched to a gene. The CDR3 length is 15 residues. The CDR3 sequence is CSVKVAGGPSGELFF. CDR3 bases: TGCAGCGTAAAGGTAGCGGGAGGGCCTTCCGGGGAGCTGTTTTTT.

This clonotype has ten or more counts. The rearrangement uses TRBV5-6 and TRBJ2-3, with D perhaps TRBD1 (5 bases). Germline CDR1 SGHDT, CDR2 YYEEEE. The CDR3 consists of 14 residues. The V end was cut by 2 bases, the J end by 1 base, with 8 bases between. CDR3 region: CASSLVQGTDTQYF. The CDR3, as DNA: TGTGCCAGCAGCTTAGTACAGGGCACAGATACGCAGTATTTT.

V gene TRBV20-1 combines with J gene TRBJ2-7; TRBD2 agrees at 14 bases. J was trimmed by 0 bases and V by 6 bases; bases with no gene match: 16. This CDR3 spans 19 amino acids. Germline V gene lookup returns CDR1 DFQATT and CDR2 SNEGSKA (reference sequence). The CDR3 DNA sequence: TGCAGTGCCCACCCCCGGACTAGCGGGAGGTCCAGGAGCTCCTACGAGCAGTACTTC. It yields the protein CSAHPRTSGRSRSSYEQYF.

This clonotype was found many times. This chain connects TRBV7-9 to TRBJ2-1, with D possibly being TRBD1 (6 bases). The V and J ends lost 3 bases and 4 bases respectively, with 7 bases between them. Germline V CDR1 and CDR2: SEHNR, FQNEAQ (reference sequence). This CDR3 spans 13 amino acids. The CDR3, as DNA: TGTGCCAGCAGCTTCGGACAGTACAATGAGCAGTTCTTC. Protein product: CASSFGQYNEQFF.

The table lists this clonotype with a few counts. One end of the junction varies from germline; a read error may be responsible. The V call is TRBV19, the J call TRBJ2-1; 11 nucleotides match TRBD2. Germline lookup yields CDR1 LNHDA and CDR2 SQIVND (reference sequence). The CDR3 runs 15 residues. CDR3 in amino acids: CASSFSGRAAAEQFF. The CDR3 coding sequence is TGTGCCAGTAGTTTTAGCGGGAGGGCCGCAGCTGAGCAGTTCTTT.

V is TRBV7-2 and J is TRBJ2-5; D gene uncertain. The germline V gene encodes CDR1 SGHTA and CDR2 FQGNSA. V shed 5 bases and J shed 5 bases, with 15 bases lying between them. The CDR3 covers 14 residues. The CDR3 is CASSLVSLVETQYF. The CDR3, as DNA: TGTGCCAGCAGCCTAGTTTCGCTCGTGGAGACCCAGTACTTC.

The V call is TRBV12-3 or TRBV12-4, the J call TRBJ2-7; TRBD1 agrees at 7 bases. The junction had 6 bases not matched to a gene; V was cut back by 4 bases and J by 3 bases. This CDR3 is built from 14 residues. The CDR3 bases are TGTGCCAGCAGTTCTGGCGGACAGGTCTACGAGCAGTACTTC. Residues: CASSSGGQVYEQYF.

The sample holds a few counts of this clonotype. The CDR3 sequence: CASSFRRRGGVADTQYF. As DNA, the CDR3 is TGTGCCAGCAGTTTTAGACGGCGGGGAGGGGTTGCAGATACGCAGTATTTT. This rearrangement joins TRBV28 to TRBJ2-3; 7 bases are a match to TRBD2. The CDR3 runs 17 residues. Germline CDR1 and CDR2: MDHEN and SYDVKM. The V segment lost 3 bases and the J segment 4 bases; nucleotides outside the gene matches: 13.

J is TRBJ2-4 and V is TRBV29-1; TRBD1 agrees at 8 bases. Germline V gene data show CDR1 as SQVTM and CDR2 as ANQGSEA. The junction had 6 bases not matched to a gene; V was cut back by 4 bases and J by 4 bases. The CDR3 sequence is 14 residues long. The CDR3 spells CSVVGRQGKNIQYF. In nucleotides, the CDR3 is TGCAGCGTTGTGGGACGACAGGGGAAAAACATTCAGTACTTC.

J is TRBJ1-5 and V is TRBV12-5; no reliable D call. Germline V CDR1 and CDR2: LGHNT, FRNRAP. With 6 bases removed from V and 3 bases from J, the gap between germline ends came to 3 bases. This CDR3 comprises 11 residues. The CDR3 coding sequence is TGTGCTAGTGGCCCCAATCAGCCCCAGCATTTT. It yields the protein CASGPNQPQHF.

This clonotype was picked up a small number of times. The rearrangement joins TRBV7-6 to TRBJ2-2; unclear D gene. This CDR3 comprises 18 residues. V dropped 0 bases and J dropped 1 base, with 15 bases sitting between them. Germline CDR1 and CDR2: SGHVS and FNYEAQ. CDR3 DNA sequence: TGTGCCAGCAGCTTAGCTAGATGGGGAATTGGGAACACCGGGGAGCTGTTTTTT. Translation gives CASSLARWGIGNTGELFF.

This chain connects TRBV7-2 to TRBJ2-4, with D hard to call. The CDR3 covers 17 residues. V lost 7 bases, J lost 0 bases, and 19 bases lay in between. Germline values: CDR1 SGHTA, CDR2 FQGNSA. In nucleotides, the CDR3 is TGTGCCAGCACCCCGGCGACTTATTCGTTAGCCAAAAACATTCAGTACTTC. Translating gives CASTPATYSLAKNIQYF.

This clonotype has just a few counts. The V gene is TRBV7-8, the J gene TRBJ1-1, with D perhaps TRBD1 (5 bases). This CDR3 comprises 15 residues. V was pared by 6 bases and J by 1 base, with 15 bases between. Germline V gene lookup returns CDR1 SGHVS and CDR2 FQNEAQ. The CDR3 here is CASRFSGGGNTEAFF. CDR3 DNA: TGTGCCAGCAGATTTAGTGGTGGGGGGAACACTGAAGCTTTCTTT.

CDR3 coding DNA: TGTGCCAGCAGCTTTGGGGAAGGTGAGCAGTTCTTC. The encoded protein is CASSFGEGEQFF. The rearrangement joins TRBV7-2 to TRBJ2-1; D unresolved. The V end was cut by 3 bases, the J end by 9 bases, with 9 bases between. The germline gives CDR1 SGHTA, CDR2 FQGNSA. The CDR3 covers 12 residues.

Worth noting for this clonotype: One junction end disagrees with the germline gene, perhaps due to a read error. V and J are TRBV29-1 and TRBJ2-5; 8 bases align to TRBD1. CDR3 length: 15 amino acids. Germline loops: CDR1 SQVTM, CDR2 ANQGSEA. CDR3 loop: CSVEGPGQGQGTQYF. DNA of the CDR3: TGCAGCGTTGAAGGCCCCGGACAGGGCCAAGGGACCCAGTACTTC.

This clonotype was picked up a small number of times. The J gene is TRBJ1-1, the V gene TRBV10-2; 7 nucleotides agree with TRBD1. The CDR3 totals 14 residues. The V gene end was trimmed by 5 bases and the J gene end by 5 bases; junction bases not matched to a gene: 8. The germline V gene encodes CDR1 WSHSY and CDR2 SAAADI. The CDR3 DNA is TGCGCCAGCAGTCTACAGGGGACTGGAACTGAAGCTTTCTTT. Translated: CASSLQGTGTEAFF.